The 28 T cell receptor beta chains listed next were all sequenced from one sample in a study of tumor-infiltrating lymphocytes in primary liver carcinoma. Between roughly 20 and 31 mg of unsorted bulk tissue served as the source from which RNA and DNA were co-extracted. cDNA specific to TCR beta was made from approximately 500 ng of total RNA, with a constant-region primer employed for priming. Nested multiplex PCR, run for three rounds with slightly modified ARM-PCR, yielded TCR beta libraries. Investigators reported that the first two PCR rounds, at 9 to 11 cycles each, used TRBV1-TRBV30 forward primers with a C-beta reverse primer. TCRdb ran MiXCR on the multiplex PCR reads and lists one entry per CDR3 protein. The table lists approximately 20,000 distinct CDR3 sequences, over 75% of them singletons, with over 35% in the top ten. Sequences were obtained from liver tumor tissue from sampling region 1. Subset reported: tumor region T1, superior pole. All receptors come from a woman in her 30s with primary liver carcinoma and hepatitis B virus infection.

With regard to this clonotype: An end of the junction differs from the germline gene, which may be a read error. J is TRBJ1-1 and V is TRBV7-9; perhaps TRBD1 as D (6 bases). CDR3 length: 13 amino acids. CDR1 and CDR2 (germline): SEHNR, FQNEAQ (reference sequence). Here the CDR3 DNA reads TGTACCAGCGGCCCCGGGGGGGGGGCTCGGGCTTTCTTT. Translation gives CTSGPGGGARAFF.

The chain is built from TRBV11-1 and TRBJ2-1, with D possibly matching TRBD1 (6 bases). The germline gives CDR1 SGHAT, CDR2 FQDESV (reference sequence). The CDR3 runs to 15 residues. Trimming took off 4 bases at V and 9 bases at J, with 19 bases between the two ends. CDR3 in DNA: TGTGCCAGCAGCTGGAGACAGGCCTCCTATAGTGAGCAGTTCTTC. It translates to CASSWRQASYSEQFF.

A remark on this clonotype: In this CDR3 the conserved last residue, phenylalanine or tryptophan, is missing, so a read error is likely. The chain carries TRBV11-2 and TRBJ1-1; tentative D call: TRBD1 (6 bases). This CDR3 comprises 11 residues. Germline CDR1 and CDR2: SGHAT and FQNNGV. CDR3 residues: CACRPGTEAFL. The CDR3 DNA sequence: TGTGCCTGCAGACCCGGGACAGAAGCTTTCCTT.

By share of the sample, this clonotype is large. V gene TRBV4-3 combines with J gene TRBJ2-7, with 7 bases lining up with TRBD2. This CDR3 spans 18 amino acids. The trim removed 1 base at V and 3 bases at J, leaving 15 bases unmatched. CDR1 and CDR2 from the germline V gene are LGHNA and YSLEER. The CDR3 spells CASSQAVTGGHISYEQYF. The DNA for the CDR3 is TGCGCCAGCAGCCAAGCTGTGACGGGGGGTCACATTAGCTACGAGCAGTACTTC.

This clonotype appeared a few times. A read error may be the cause here, since a much bigger clone is one base away. J is TRBJ2-3 and V is TRBV10-1, with D unclear. This CDR3 is 14 amino acids long. Germline V CDR1 and CDR2: WNHNN, SYGVQD (reference sequence). The CDR3 sequence: CTSSEGRKADTRYF. CDR3 in DNA: TGCACCAGCAGTGAAGGGCGGAAAGCAGATACGCGGTATTTT.

Only one count was recorded for this clonotype. The junction shows a germline mismatch at one end, possibly a read error. The chain recombines TRBV11-2 with TRBJ2-7; 8 positions agree with TRBD2. Germline lookup yields CDR1 SGHAT and CDR2 FQNNGV. The CDR3 is 16 amino acids. The CDR3 loop reads CASSLTPSGRSYEQYF. The DNA for the CDR3 is TGTGCCAGCAGCTTAACACCTAGCGGGCGCTCCTATGAGCAGTACTTC.

Concerning this clonotype itself: The junction departs from germline at one end; a sequencing error may be responsible. The V call is TRBV4-3, the J call TRBJ2-7; 9 positions match TRBD1. CDR1 LGHNA and CDR2 YSLEER come from the germline V gene. This CDR3 contains 17 residues. CDR3 region: CANSQAFSRTGDYEQYF. The CDR3 nucleotides are TGCGCCAACAGCCAAGCGTTTTCTAGGACAGGGGACTACGAGCAGTACTTC.

This clonotype has just one count. An end of the junction differs from the germline gene, which may be a read error. This CDR3 is CTSSRIQASCNEQFF. CDR3 coding DNA: TGTACCAGCAGCCGGATACAGGCCTCCTGCAATGAGCAGTTCTTC. The chain combines TRBV11-1 with TRBJ2-1, with a possible D match to TRBD1 (5 bases). CDR1 is SGHAT, CDR2 FQDESV, per germline (reference sequence). This CDR3 contains 15 residues.

This clonotype is termed medium-sized. The chain recombines TRBV7-8 with TRBJ2-7; unclear D gene. The V end was cut by 1 base, the J end by 2 bases, with 3 bases between. CDR3 length equals 12 residues. Germline CDR1 and CDR2: SGHVS and FQNEAQ. CDR3 in DNA: TGTGCCAGCAGCTTAGTGGCCTACGAGCAGTACTTC. This translates into CASSLVAYEQYF.

A word on this clonotype: The junction does not match germline at one end; this may be a read error. The chain joins TRBV11-2 to TRBJ1-2; D unresolved. This CDR3 region has 14 residues. Germline values: CDR1 SGHAT, CDR2 FQNNGV. The CDR3 sequence is CASSLREVNYGYTF. DNA for the CDR3: TGTGCCAGTAGCTTAAGGGAAGTTAACTATGGCTACACTTTC.

In its sample, this clonotype was seen once. This CDR3 fails to terminate in the conserved phenylalanine or tryptophan, so it likely reflects a read error. The chain has TRBV11-2 and TRBJ1-2, with TRBD1 matching 7 bases. CDR1 and CDR2 from the germline V gene are SGHAT and FQNNGV. This CDR3 is built from 13 residues. With 7 bases clipped from V and 8 bases from J, the junction kept 10 bases outside the gene matches. The CDR3 coding sequence is TGTGCCAGCATTCAGGGGGGAGGTGGAGGCTACACCTTA. It codes for CASIQGGGGGYTL.

About this clonotype: Because it lacks the conserved phenylalanine or tryptophan at the end, this CDR3 is likely a read error. The rearrangement joins TRBV28 to TRBJ2-5; 7 nucleotides agree with TRBD2. This CDR3 is built from 15 residues. Germline V gene sequence: CDR1 MDHEN, CDR2 SYDVKM. The CDR3 protein is CVSTPRAGAGETQYY. In nucleotides, the CDR3 is TGTGTCAGCACTCCGCGGGCTGGAGCGGGGGAGACCCAGTACTAC.

Turning to this clonotype: At one boundary the junction diverges from the germline segment, which might be a read error. The V call is TRBV11-2, the J call TRBJ1-6; D gene ambiguous. Germline assignment: CDR1 SGHAT and CDR2 FQNNGV. The CDR3 sequence is 15 residues long. The CDR3 nucleotides read TGTGTCAGCCCCATCACCCAGAGGACTAATTCACTCCTCCACTTT. Translating it yields CVSPITQRTNSLLHF.

About this clonotype: One junction end disagrees with the germline gene, perhaps due to a read error. The chain uses TRBV12-3 or TRBV12-4 and TRBJ2-5, with D possibly matching TRBD2 (6 bases). The CDR3 consists of 15 residues. CDR3 DNA: TGTGACAGCAGCTCCTACCCCGGGAGCGAAGAGACACGGTACTTC. Protein: CDSSSYPGSEETRYF.

On this clonotype itself: The germline gene is not matched at one end of the junction; a read error may be the cause. The rearrangement uses TRBV28 and TRBJ2-2; 7 nucleotides line up with TRBD2. Germline V lookup: CDR1 MDHEN, CDR2 SYDVKM. The CDR3 is 13 amino acids. CDR3 residues: CASSLTGSGELLF. The CDR3, as DNA: TGTGCCAGTAGTTTGACTGGGAGCGGGGAGCTGCTTTTT. The full variable domain, completed using reference TRBV28 and TRBJ2-2, is DVKVTQSSRYLVKRTGEKVFLECVQDMDHENMFWYRQDPGLGLRLIYFSYDVKMKEKGDIPEGYSVSREKKERFSLILESASTNQTSMYLCASSLTGSGELLFGEGSRLTVL.

Remarks on this clonotype: Germline and junction disagree at one end, which may indicate a read error. V gene TRBV11-2 combines with J gene TRBJ2-7; D possibly corresponds to TRBD2 (6 bases). CDR1 SGHAT and CDR2 FQNNGV come from the germline V gene. The length of the CDR3 is 13 residues. CDR3 residues: CASGIAGNYKQYF. CDR3 in DNA: TGTGCCAGCGGGATTGCGGGGAACTACAAGCAGTACTTC.

The chain is built from TRBV11-2 and TRBJ1-1; D ambiguous. CDR3 length equals 14 residues. V was clipped by 5 bases and J by 8 bases, with 18 bases between them. The germline V gene encodes CDR1 SGHAT and CDR2 FQNNGV. The CDR3 DNA reads as TGTGCCAGCAGCAAAGGAGTAGGTGGGGAAGAAGCTTTCTTT. Amino acid sequence: CASSKGVGGEEAFF.

As concerns this clonotype: Germline is not matched at one junction end, which may reflect a read error. The V call is TRBV14, the J call TRBJ2-7; D is perhaps TRBD1 (5 bases). The CDR3 totals 13 residues. Germline values: CDR1 SGHDN, CDR2 FVKESK. The CDR3 region has the DNA TGTGCCAACAGCCCAGGGATGTGTCGCGAGCAGTACTTC. Translating gives CANSPGMCREQYF.

Of note for this clonotype: One end of the junction fails to match germline, which may point to a read error. This chain uses TRBV11-2 with TRBJ2-3; 9 nucleotides agree with TRBD2. The CDR3 is 16 amino acids. Germline V CDR1 and CDR2: SGHAT, FQNNGV. The CDR3 nucleotides read TGTGCCAGCAGCGCGGGACTAGCTGGAATTGTTGATACGCGGTACTTT. It is translated as CASSAGLAGIVDTRYF.

This chain uses TRBV5-4 with TRBJ2-3, with unresolved D. The closer fit of TRBJ1-5 to the DNA end suggests the J call may be wrong. Germline V lookup: CDR1 SGHNT, CDR2 YYREEE (reference sequence). The CDR3 contains 18 residues. CDR3 DNA: TGTGCCAGCAGTAACCAGGCGGCTAGCGGGAGTCGGACTGATACGCAGCATTTT. Translation gives CASSNQAASGSRTDTQHF.

As to this clonotype: One end of the junction fails to match germline, which may point to a read error. V is TRBV30 and J is TRBJ1-1, with a tentative D call TRBD1 (6 bases). Germline-derived CDR1 and CDR2 are GTSNPN and SVGIG (reference sequence). The CDR3 is 13 residues long. The CDR3 here is CAWGLDRLTEASF. CDR3 nucleotide sequence: TGTGCCTGGGGTTTGGACAGATTGACCGAAGCTTCCTTT.

This clonotype rates as large (0.1 to 1%). The chain employs TRBV6-6 and TRBJ2-3; D perhaps matches TRBD2 (6 bases). This CDR3 is 17 amino acids long. V lost 0 bases to trimming and J lost 2 bases, with 15 bases between them. CDR1 is MNHNY and CDR2 is SVGAGI in the germline V gene (reference sequence). CDR3 loop: CASSYSFGSGSTDTQYF. CDR3 nucleotides: TGTGCCAGCAGTTACTCTTTTGGCAGCGGGTCCACAGATACGCAGTATTTT.

As to this clonotype: Germline and junction disagree at one end, which may indicate a read error. The gene calls are TRBV30 and TRBJ2-7; tentatively, D is TRBD2 (7 bases). The germline V gene has CDR1 GTSNPN and CDR2 SVGIG (reference sequence). This CDR3 contains 12 residues. The CDR3 bases are TGTGCCTTGAGTCGAACGGGGGGCGAGCAATACTTC. Translated, it gives CALSRTGGEQYF.

In this sample, this clonotype turned up a few times. The V call is TRBV29-1, the J call TRBJ2-1, with unresolved D. CDR1 is SQVTM, CDR2 ANQGSEA, per germline. CDR3 size: 11 residues. In nucleotides, the CDR3 is TGCGCCCTAAGGGACTACAATGAGCAGTTCTTC. It is translated as CALRDYNEQFF.

The chain carries TRBV29-1 and TRBJ1-3; D not resolved. The CDR3 is 15 residues long. Between the trimmed V and J ends, which lost 4 bases and 0 bases, there was a span of 13 bases. In germline, CDR1 is SQVTM, CDR2 ANQGSEA. CDR3 in DNA: TGCAGCGTTGGAGGTAGTACAGACTCTGGAAACACCATATATTTT. Protein sequence: CSVGGSTDSGNTIYF.

Concerning this clonotype itself: A much larger clone lies a single base off, so this may be a read error. The V gene is TRBV5-8, the J gene TRBJ1-4; possible D gene TRBD1, 5 bases. CDR3 length: 16 residues. From germline, CDR1 is SGHTS and CDR2 YDEGEE. This CDR3 is CTSSPIGLGDGEKLFF. The CDR3 nucleotides read TGTACCAGCAGCCCGATAGGGTTGGGGGACGGTGAAAAACTGTTTTTT.

The rearrangement links TRBV11-2 to TRBJ1-1; D is uncertain. Trimming shortened V by 5 bases and J by 8 bases, and 9 bases separated the two germline ends. The CDR3 sequence is 11 residues long. Germline V gene data show CDR1 as SGHAT and CDR2 as FQNNGV. CDR3 nucleotide sequence: TGTGCCAGCAGCCCTGTGGCAGAAGCTTTCTTT. Translation: CASSPVAEAFF.

The chain has TRBV7-9 and TRBJ1-1; no clear D. Trimming removed 3 bases at V and 4 bases at J, with 9 bases between. CDR3 size: 13 residues. Germline assignment: CDR1 SEHNR and CDR2 FQNEAQ (reference sequence). The CDR3 sequence: CASSFKVCTEAFF. CDR3 nucleotide sequence: TGTGCCAGCAGCTTTAAAGTGTGCACTGAAGCTTTCTTT.